Shown below are 22 T cell receptor beta chains from a single sample sequenced in a study of blood T cell repertoires in COVID-19. Assay used: immunoSEQ multiplex PCR; TCRdb lists only in-frame clones, some missing. The sample gives fewer than 350,000 clones, around 87% of which show up once; about 1.7% is in the top ten. The sequencing input was PBMCs or T cells enriched from blood (not recorded which). These receptors were taken from a woman aged 18-35 years with acute COVID-19.

This rearrangement joins TRBV25-1 to TRBJ2-3; TRBD2 might be the D (6 bases). Germline CDR1 and CDR2: MGHDK and SYGVNS. Deletions cut 10 bases from V and 0 bases from J, with 14 bases between. This CDR3 region has 14 residues. The CDR3 DNA reads TGTGCCACGGAGGACTACCCTAGCACAGATACGCAGTATTTT. Encoded protein: CATEDYPSTDTQYF.

The J gene is TRBJ2-1, the V gene TRBV29-1, with 8 bases identical to TRBD1. Germline values: CDR1 SQVTM, CDR2 ANQGSEA. The CDR3 sequence is 11 residues long. Losses at the gene ends were 4 bases for V and 8 bases for J; bases not matched to a gene: 1. CDR3 DNA sequence: TGCAGCGTTGGGGACAGGTATGAGCAGTTCTTC. Translated: CSVGDRYEQFF.

The chain links TRBV28 to TRBJ1-1; TRBD1 might be the D (5 bases). Germline CDR1 reads MDHEN; CDR2 reads SYDVKM. This CDR3 spans 16 amino acids. With 5 bases removed from V and 0 bases from J, the gap between germline ends came to 16 bases. CDR3 protein: CASSPPRGGLNTEAFF. CDR3 nucleotide sequence: TGTGCCAGCAGTCCCCCCCGCGGGGGATTGAACACTGAAGCTTTCTTT.

The chain carries TRBV29-1 and TRBJ1-1; perhaps TRBD1 as D (6 bases). The CDR3 contains 19 residues. V lost 6 bases and J 4 bases, leaving 33 bases between the germline ends. CDR1 SQVTM and CDR2 ANQGSEA come from the germline V gene. CDR3 sequence reads: CSVEKPSEGVVGAGTEAFF. DNA of the CDR3: TGCAGCGTGGAGAAACCTTCCGAGGGGGTAGTGGGCGCGGGCACTGAAGCTTTCTTT.

This chain uses TRBV7-3 with TRBJ2-1; 8 bases line up with TRBD1. J gave up 4 bases and V 3 bases, and 11 bases lay outside the gene matches. Germline loops: CDR1 SGHTA, CDR2 FQGTGA. The CDR3 covers 17 residues. The DNA of the CDR3 is TGTGCCAGCAGCTTGGATGGACAGGGCTGGGGATACAATGAGCAGTTCTTC. This sequence encodes CASSLDGQGWGYNEQFF.

This clone came up a few times. This rearrangement joins TRBV28 to TRBJ2-2, with 9 nucleotides matching TRBD1. Unmatched junction bases numbered 9, after V lost 5 bases and J lost 5 bases. Per the germline V gene, CDR1 is MDHEN and CDR2 is SYDVKM. There are 16 residues in the CDR3. The CDR3 DNA follows: TGTGCCAGCAGTCCCCCGGGACAGGGAAAGACCGGGGAGCTGTTTTTT. Translation gives CASSPPGQGKTGELFF.

This chain connects TRBV4-3 to TRBJ1-2; D uncertain. The CDR3 sequence is 15 residues long. CDR1 and CDR2 (germline): LGHNA, YSLEER. V lost 0 bases and J lost 0, with 8 bases in between. The CDR3: CASSQDPETNYGYTF. The CDR3, as DNA: TGCGCCAGCAGCCAAGATCCAGAAACTAACTATGGCTACACCTTC.

This chain uses TRBV29-1 with TRBJ2-5; TRBD1 aligns across 12 bases. Unmatched junction bases numbered 3, after V lost 6 bases and J lost 1 base. CDR1 is SQVTM and CDR2 is ANQGSEA in the germline V gene. The CDR3 contains 14 residues. DNA for the CDR3: TGCAGCGTCGGGGACAGGGGGCGCCAAGAGACCCAGTACTTC. This gives the protein CSVGDRGRQETQYF.

This clone has just a few counts. V and J are TRBV28 and TRBJ2-7; the match to TRBD1 covers 12 bases. The CDR3 has 14 amino acids. V gave up 7 bases and J gave up 4 bases; unmatched junction bases: 5. Germline assignment: CDR1 MDHEN and CDR2 SYDVKM. The CDR3 nucleotides read TGTGCCAGCACTCGGGACAGGGGGCAATACGAGCAGTACTTC. This codes for CASTRDRGQYEQYF.

This clone showed up just a few times. CDR3 nucleotides: TGTGCCAGCGGTTCAGGGAAAAATTCACCCCTCCACTTT. It encodes CASGSGKNSPLHF. The rearrangement uses TRBV28 and TRBJ1-6; tentative D call: TRBD1 (5 bases). Trimming shortened V by 8 bases and J by 7 bases, and 12 bases separated the two germline ends. The germline V gene has CDR1 MDHEN and CDR2 SYDVKM. The CDR3 runs 13 residues.

This clone was seen repeatedly, ten times or more. The chain links TRBV4-1 to TRBJ1-5, with 9 bases fitting TRBD1. The CDR3 has 21 residues. Per the germline V gene, CDR1 is MGHRA and CDR2 is YSYEKL. With 0 bases clipped from V and 3 bases from J, the junction kept 18 bases outside the gene matches. CDR3 bases: TGCGCCAGCAGCCAAGATTCGCTGGGACAGGGAACCGATTTCGACAATCAGCCCCAGCATTTT. Encoded protein: CASSQDSLGQGTDFDNQPQHF.

This chain links TRBV28 with TRBJ2-1; no firm D call. The CDR3 totals 16 residues. The ends were cut back, 8 bases at V and 0 bases at J, with 17 bases in the middle. Germline lookup yields CDR1 MDHEN and CDR2 SYDVKM. The CDR3 region has the DNA TGTGCCAGCCCCCCACCCCTGAGTCTCTCCTACAATGAGCAGTTCTTC. Protein product: CASPPPLSLSYNEQFF.

This clone was detected once. The rearrangement joins TRBV18 to TRBJ2-1, with no clear D. CDR3 length: 16 amino acids. V was pared by 0 bases and J by 0 bases, with 9 bases between. In germline, CDR1 is KGHSH, CDR2 LQKENI. CDR3 sequence: CASSPPVLSSYNEQFF. The CDR3 DNA follows: TGTGCCAGCTCACCACCGGTGCTGAGCTCCTACAATGAGCAGTTCTTC. Based on the CDR3 plus reference TRBV18 and TRBJ2-1, the full variable domain is NAGVMQNPRHLVRRRGQEARLRCSPMKGHSHVYWYRQLPEEGLKFMVYLQKENIIDESGMPKERFSAEFPKEGPSILRIQQVVRGDSAAYFCASSPPVLSSYNEQFFGPGTRLTVL.

In DNA form, the CDR3 reads TGTGCCTGGAGTGAGGACAGGGTTCAGCCCCAGCATTTT. Its translation is CAWSEDRVQPQHF. The J gene is TRBJ1-5, the V gene TRBV30; TRBD1 matches 8 bases. The V segment lost 1 base and the J segment 6 bases; nucleotides outside the gene matches: 2. Germline V gene data show CDR1 as GTSNPN and CDR2 as SVGIG (reference sequence). The CDR3 loop spans 13 amino acids.

The V gene is TRBV18, the J gene TRBJ1-2; TRBD1 aligns across 7 bases. The CDR3 loop spans 15 amino acids. J lost 4 bases, V lost 3 bases, and 8 bases had no gene match. The germline V gene encodes CDR1 KGHSH and CDR2 LQKENI. The CDR3 DNA follows: TGTGCCAGCTCACCCTCGGACAGGCCGCTCTATGGCTACACCTTC. It translates to CASSPSDRPLYGYTF.

This clone occurred once. The chain links TRBV19 to TRBJ2-1, with 9 bases fitting TRBD2. Looked up from germline, CDR1 is LNHDA and CDR2 is SQIVND (reference sequence). Losses at the gene ends were 6 bases for V and 6 bases for J; bases not matched to a gene: 12. CDR3 length equals 16 residues. The CDR3 protein is CASSPRGLAGRNEQFF. The CDR3 DNA is TGTGCCAGTAGCCCCCGCGGGCTAGCGGGACGCAATGAGCAGTTCTTC. The variable domain in full, completed from reference TRBV19 and TRBJ2-1, reads DGGITQSPKYLFRKEGQNVTLSCEQNLNHDAMYWYRQDPGQGLRLIYYSQIVNDFQKGDIAEGYSVSREKKESFPLTVTSAQKNPTAFYLCASSPRGLAGRNEQFFGPGTRLTVL.

The J gene is TRBJ2-1, the V gene TRBV7-3; D perhaps matches TRBD1 (6 bases). The germline V gene has CDR1 SGHTA and CDR2 FQGTGA. Trimming took 0 bases from V and 10 from J, leaving 10 bases between them. CDR3 length equals 13 residues. The CDR3 nucleotides read TGTGCCAGCAGCTTAACCACAGGGTCCGAGCAGTTCTTC. This gives the protein CASSLTTGSEQFF.

The chain recombines TRBV30 with TRBJ2-7, with a weak D call TRBD1 (6 bases). This CDR3 is built from 15 residues. CDR1 is GTSNPN and CDR2 is SVGIG in the germline V gene (reference sequence). Deletions cut 3 bases from V and 0 bases from J, with 15 bases between. CDR3 in amino acids: CAWSQRTVLSYEQYF. The CDR3, as DNA: TGTGCCTGGAGCCAACGGACAGTGCTCTCCTACGAGCAGTACTTC.

The rearrangement uses TRBV19 and TRBJ2-2; possibly TRBD1 for D (6 bases). Germline V gene lookup returns CDR1 LNHDA and CDR2 SQIVND (reference sequence). V lost 5 bases, J lost 6 bases, and 16 bases lay in between. The CDR3 spans 15 residues. The CDR3 sequence is CASSPRGGPAGELFF. CDR3 bases: TGTGCCAGTAGTCCGCGAGGGGGTCCCGCCGGGGAGCTGTTTTTT.

CDR3 residues: CAWTEGTGFQKKLFF. The CDR3 DNA is TGTGCCTGGACCGAGGGGACAGGGTTCCAGAAAAAACTGTTTTTT. V is TRBV30 and J is TRBJ1-4; 9 positions agree with TRBD1. Per germline, CDR1 GTSNPN and CDR2 SVGIG (reference sequence). With 4 bases clipped from V and 9 bases from J, the junction kept 12 bases outside the gene matches. This CDR3 has 15 amino acids. The full variable domain, rest sourced from reference TRBV30 and TRBJ1-4, is SQTIHQWPATLVQPVGSPLSLECTVEGTSNPNLYWYRQAAGRGLQLLFYSVGIGQISSEVPQNLSASRPQDRQFILSSKKLLLSDSGFYLCAWTEGTGFQKKLFFGSGTQLSVL.

V gene TRBV3-1 (or the pseudogene TRBV3-2) combines with J gene TRBJ2-1, with D possibly being TRBD2 (5 bases). CDR1 is LGHDT, CDR2 YNNKEL, per germline (reference sequence). CDR3 length equals 12 residues. V shed 4 bases and J shed 14 bases, with 15 bases lying between them. DNA of the CDR3: TGTGCCAGCAGCCTCCCCGGGATCCGGGAGTTCTTC. As protein: CASSLPGIREFF.

The chain is built from TRBV6-5 and TRBJ2-5; 10 bases map to TRBD2. J lost 5 bases, V lost 4 bases, and 10 bases had no gene match. CDR3 size: 16 residues. Germline V lookup: CDR1 MNHEY, CDR2 SVGAGI. CDR3 protein: CASSSLSGRLGETQYF. CDR3 nucleotides: TGTGCCAGCAGTTCCCTTAGCGGGAGGCTGGGTGAGACCCAGTACTTC.